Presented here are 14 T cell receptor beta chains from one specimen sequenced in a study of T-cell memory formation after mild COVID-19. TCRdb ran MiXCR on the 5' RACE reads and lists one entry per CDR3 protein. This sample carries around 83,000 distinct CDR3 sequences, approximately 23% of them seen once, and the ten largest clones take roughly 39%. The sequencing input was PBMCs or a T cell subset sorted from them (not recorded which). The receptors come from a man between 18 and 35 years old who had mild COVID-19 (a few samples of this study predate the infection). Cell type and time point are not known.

CDR3 sequence reads: CASRARSGNYGYTF. The CDR3 DNA is TGTGCCAGCAGAGCCCGTTCCGGTAACTATGGCTACACCTTC. V usage is TRBV6-5 and J usage is TRBJ1-2; D is unclear. Germline assignment: CDR1 MNHEY and CDR2 SVGAGI. The CDR3 loop spans 14 amino acids. The germline V and J ends were trimmed by 6 bases and 1 base, with 12 bases remaining between them.

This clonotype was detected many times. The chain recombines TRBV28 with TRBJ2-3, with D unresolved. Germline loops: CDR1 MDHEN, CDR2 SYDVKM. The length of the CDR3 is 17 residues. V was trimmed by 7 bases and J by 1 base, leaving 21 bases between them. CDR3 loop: CASTLGLVELGTDTQYF. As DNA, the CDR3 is TGTGCCAGCACTCTAGGGCTGGTTGAGCTTGGCACAGATACGCAGTATTTT. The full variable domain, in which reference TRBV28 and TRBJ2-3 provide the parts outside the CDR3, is DVKVTQSSRYLVKRTGEKVFLECVQDMDHENMFWYRQDPGLGLRLIYFSYDVKMKEKGDIPEGYSVSREKKERFSLILESASTNQTSMYLCASTLGLVELGTDTQYFGPGTRLTVL.

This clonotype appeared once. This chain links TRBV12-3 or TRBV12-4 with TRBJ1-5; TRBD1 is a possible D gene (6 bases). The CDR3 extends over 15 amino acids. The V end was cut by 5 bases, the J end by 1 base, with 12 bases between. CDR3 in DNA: TGTGCCAGCAGTGGGGGGGGGGCGAGCAATCAGCCCCAGCATTTT. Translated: CASSGGGASNQPQHF.

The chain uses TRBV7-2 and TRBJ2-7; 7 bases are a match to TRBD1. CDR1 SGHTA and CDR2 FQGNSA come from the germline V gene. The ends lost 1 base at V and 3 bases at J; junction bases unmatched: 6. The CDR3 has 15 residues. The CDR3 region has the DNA TGTGCCAGCAGCTTAGGTGTCGGGACAGACTACGAGCAGTACTTC. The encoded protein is CASSLGVGTDYEQYF. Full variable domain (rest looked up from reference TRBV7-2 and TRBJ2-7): GAGVSQSPSNKVTEKGKDVELRCDPISGHTALYWYRQSLGQGLEFLIYFQGNSAPDKSGLPSDRFSAERTGGSVSTLTIQRTQQEDSAVYLCASSLGVGTDYEQYFGPGTRLTVT.

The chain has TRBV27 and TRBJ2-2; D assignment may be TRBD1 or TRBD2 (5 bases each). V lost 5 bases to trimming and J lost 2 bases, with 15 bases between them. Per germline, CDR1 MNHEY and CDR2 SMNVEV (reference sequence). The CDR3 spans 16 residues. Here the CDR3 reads CASSPGARTNTGELFF. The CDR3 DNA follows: TGTGCCAGCAGTCCCGGGGCCAGGACAAACACCGGGGAGCTGTTTTTT.

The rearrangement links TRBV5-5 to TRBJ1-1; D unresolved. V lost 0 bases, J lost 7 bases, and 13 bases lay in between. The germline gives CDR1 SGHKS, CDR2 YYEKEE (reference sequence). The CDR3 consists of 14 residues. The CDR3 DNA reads TGTGCCAGCAGCTTGGAGAGACGGGCCGTTGAAGCTTTCTTT. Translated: CASSLERRAVEAFF.

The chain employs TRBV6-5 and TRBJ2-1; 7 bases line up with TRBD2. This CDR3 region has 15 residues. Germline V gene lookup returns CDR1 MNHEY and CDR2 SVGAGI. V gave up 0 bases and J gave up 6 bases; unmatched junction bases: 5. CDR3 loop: CASSYSTREGNEQFF. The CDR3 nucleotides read TGTGCCAGCAGTTACTCGACCAGGGAGGGCAATGAGCAGTTCTTC.

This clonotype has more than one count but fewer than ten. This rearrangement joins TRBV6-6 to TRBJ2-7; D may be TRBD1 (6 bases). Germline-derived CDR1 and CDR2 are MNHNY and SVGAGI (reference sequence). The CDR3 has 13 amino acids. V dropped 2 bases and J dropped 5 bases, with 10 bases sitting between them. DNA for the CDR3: TGTGCCAGCAGTTACACCAGGGGCGACGAGCAGTACTTC. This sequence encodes CASSYTRGDEQYF.

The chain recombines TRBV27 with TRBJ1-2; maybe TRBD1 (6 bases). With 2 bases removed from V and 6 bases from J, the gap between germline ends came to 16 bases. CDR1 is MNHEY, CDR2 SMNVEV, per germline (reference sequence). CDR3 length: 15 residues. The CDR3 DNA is TGTGCCAGCAGTTTAGGGACACCCCAACTCCATGGCTACACCTTC. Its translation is CASSLGTPQLHGYTF.

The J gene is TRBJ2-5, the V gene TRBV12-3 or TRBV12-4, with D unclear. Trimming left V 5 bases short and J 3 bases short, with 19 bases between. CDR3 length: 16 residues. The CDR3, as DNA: TGTGCCAGCAGTCTGCCGGCCGCGAGCGTCGAAGAGACCCAGTACTTC. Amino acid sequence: CASSLPAASVEETQYF.

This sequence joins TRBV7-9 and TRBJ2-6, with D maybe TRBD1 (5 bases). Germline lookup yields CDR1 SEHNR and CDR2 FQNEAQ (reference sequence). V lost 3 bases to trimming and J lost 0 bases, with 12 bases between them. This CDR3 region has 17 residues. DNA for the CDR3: TGTGCCAGCAGCTTGCTAGGGGCCACCTCTGGGGCCAACGTCCTGACTTTC. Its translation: CASSLLGATSGANVLTF.

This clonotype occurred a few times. The CDR3 protein is CASSETGFGTEAFF. The CDR3 DNA follows: TGTGCCAGCAGCGAAACAGGGTTCGGCACTGAAGCTTTCTTT. This chain uses TRBV7-2 with TRBJ1-1; possible D gene TRBD1, 6 bases. Germline loops: CDR1 SGHTA, CDR2 FQGNSA. Deletions cut 5 bases from V and 4 bases from J, with 14 bases between. The CDR3 covers 14 residues.

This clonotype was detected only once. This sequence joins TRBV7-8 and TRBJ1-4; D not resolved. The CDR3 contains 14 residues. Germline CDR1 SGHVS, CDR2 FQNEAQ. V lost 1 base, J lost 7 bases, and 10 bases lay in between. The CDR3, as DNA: TGTGCCAGCAGCTTAGATTGGGGAAGTGAAAAACTGTTTTTT. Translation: CASSLDWGSEKLFF.

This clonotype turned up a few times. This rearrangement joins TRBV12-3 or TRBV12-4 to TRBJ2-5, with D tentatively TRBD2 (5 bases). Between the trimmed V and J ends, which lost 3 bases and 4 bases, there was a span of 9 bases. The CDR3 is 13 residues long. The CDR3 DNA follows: TGTGCCAGCAGTTTGAGGGTTGGAGAGACCCAGTACTTC. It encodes CASSLRVGETQYF.